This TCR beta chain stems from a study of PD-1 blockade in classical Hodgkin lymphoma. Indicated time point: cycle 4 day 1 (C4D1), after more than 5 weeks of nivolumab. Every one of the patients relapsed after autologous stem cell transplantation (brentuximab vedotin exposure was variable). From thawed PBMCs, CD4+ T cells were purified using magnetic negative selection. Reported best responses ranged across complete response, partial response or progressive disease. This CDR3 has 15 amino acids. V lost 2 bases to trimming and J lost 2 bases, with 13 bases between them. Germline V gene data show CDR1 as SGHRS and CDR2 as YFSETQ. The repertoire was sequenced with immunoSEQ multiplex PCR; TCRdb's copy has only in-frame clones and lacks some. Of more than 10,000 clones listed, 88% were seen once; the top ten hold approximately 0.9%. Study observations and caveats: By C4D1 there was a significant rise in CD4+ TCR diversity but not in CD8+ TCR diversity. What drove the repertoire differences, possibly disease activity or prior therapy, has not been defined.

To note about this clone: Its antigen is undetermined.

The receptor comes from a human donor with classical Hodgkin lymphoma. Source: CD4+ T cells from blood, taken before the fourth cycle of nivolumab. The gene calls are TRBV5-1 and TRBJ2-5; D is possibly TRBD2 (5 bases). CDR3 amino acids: CASSLAAVSQETQYF. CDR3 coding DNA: TGCGCCAGCAGCTTAGCGGCCGTCTCTCAAGAGACCCAGTACTTC.